This T cell receptor beta chain came from a study of CD8 T cells in ankylosing spondylitis. Libraries for TCR beta were made by quantitative 5'-RACE with molecular barcodes. TCRdb reprocessed the 5' RACE reads via MiXCR and lists one record per CDR3 protein. Of about 90,000 distinct CDR3 sequences listed, 25% to 35% are singletons. With 5 bases removed from V and 0 bases from J, the gap between germline ends came to 10 bases. The CDR3 loop spans 15 amino acids. Per the germline V gene, CDR1 is KGHDR and CDR2 is SFDVKD. Study-wide findings and caveats: There were earlier reports of some motif variants in reactive arthritis synovial fluid and blood. Fewer than ten highly homologous variants made up a TCR beta motif that seemed to typify ankylosing spondylitis blood. Clones tied to disease were said to be significantly enriched in matched ankylosing spondylitis synovial fluid.

This clonotype was seen a handful of times. Its cognate antigen is unknown. The gene calls are TRBV24-1 and TRBJ2-1; TRBD1 might be the D (6 bases). The clonotype was recovered from a male donor with ankylosing spondylitis or in good health (not recorded which). The specimen sequenced was blood, either unsorted or a sorted T cell fraction (not recorded which). The CDR3 nucleotides are TGTGCCACCAGTGCCAGGGGTAGCTCCTACAATGAGCAGTTCTTC. Its protein product is CATSARGSSYNEQFF.